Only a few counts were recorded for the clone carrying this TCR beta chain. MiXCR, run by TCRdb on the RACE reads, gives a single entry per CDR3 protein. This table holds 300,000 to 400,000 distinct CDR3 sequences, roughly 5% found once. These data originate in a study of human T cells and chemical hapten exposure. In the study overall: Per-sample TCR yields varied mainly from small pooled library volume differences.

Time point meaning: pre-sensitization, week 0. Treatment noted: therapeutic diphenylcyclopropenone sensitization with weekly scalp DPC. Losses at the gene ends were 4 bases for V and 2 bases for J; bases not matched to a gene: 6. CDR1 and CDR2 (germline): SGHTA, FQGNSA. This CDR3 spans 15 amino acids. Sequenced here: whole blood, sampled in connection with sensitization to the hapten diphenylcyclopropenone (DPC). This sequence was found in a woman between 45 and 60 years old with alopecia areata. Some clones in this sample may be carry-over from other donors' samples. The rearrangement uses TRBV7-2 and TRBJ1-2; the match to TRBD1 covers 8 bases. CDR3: CASSSWTGQNYGYTF. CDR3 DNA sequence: TGTGCCAGCAGCTCCTGGACAGGGCAAAACTATGGCTACACCTTC.